Below are 19 T cell receptor beta chains sequenced from a single sample in a study of T cells in Graves' hyperthyroidism and ophthalmopathy. Amplified TCR beta CDR3 regions derived from RNA transcripts. During a first-round RT-PCR of the TCR CDR3, the HTBI primer set was used. TCRdb recomputed calls from the multiplex PCR reads with MiXCR, one row per CDR3 protein. This table has hundreds of thousands of distinct CDR3 sequences, roughly a sixth appearing once. The sequenced sample consisted of blood. These receptor sequences come from a woman between 45 and 60 years old with Graves' hyperthyroidism that later progressed to Graves' ophthalmopathy.

This clonotype came up a few times. This CDR3 fails to terminate in the conserved phenylalanine or tryptophan, so it likely reflects a read error. V is TRBV6-2 or TRBV6-3 and J is TRBJ1-5; D may be TRBD1 (6 bases). V dropped 2 bases and J dropped 6 bases, with 11 bases sitting between them. This CDR3 region has 14 residues. The V gene's germline CDR1 is MNHEY and CDR2 SVGEGT. The CDR3 region is CASSYVPGAQPQHL. DNA of the CDR3: TGTGCCAGCAGTTACGTGCCAGGGGCTCAGCCCCAGCATCTT.

This clonotype has only a few counts. The chain uses TRBV20-1 and TRBJ2-2; D is undetermined. Trimming took 3 bases from V and 3 from J, leaving 26 bases between them. Germline V CDR1 and CDR2: DFQATT, SNEGSKA (reference sequence). CDR3 length: 19 residues. The CDR3, as DNA: TGCAGTGCTAGGGGCCGCACAGAGAGACCGCGAAGGGACACCGGGGAGCTGTTTTTT. This sequence encodes CSARGRTERPRRDTGELFF.

This chain joins TRBV7-9 and TRBJ2-2; the D is unclear. The length of the CDR3 is 15 residues. Trimming took off 2 bases at V and 1 base at J, with 8 bases between the two ends. Germline CDR1 and CDR2: SEHNR and FQNEAQ (reference sequence). The CDR3 DNA reads TGTGCCAGCAGCTTACTCAGGCAGAACACCGGGGAGCTGTTTTTT. Amino acids: CASSLLRQNTGELFF.

This clonotype was recorded many times. The genes are TRBV12-3 or TRBV12-4 and TRBJ2-1; 9 positions match TRBD2. The V segment lost 5 bases and the J segment 0 bases; nucleotides outside the gene matches: 11. CDR3 length: 18 residues. The CDR3 here is CASSQPPSGVSSYNEQFF. As DNA, the CDR3 is TGTGCCAGCAGTCAGCCCCCTAGCGGGGTGAGCTCCTACAATGAGCAGTTCTTC.

This sequence joins TRBV18 and TRBJ1-4, with a tentative D call TRBD1 (6 bases). V was shortened by 4 bases and J by 8 bases, with 23 bases between the two germline ends. CDR1 and CDR2 from the germline V gene are KGHSH and LQKENI. The CDR3 has 17 residues. CDR3 bases: TGTGCCAGCTCACGATCAGGGGCAGGACAGAGGGGAGAAAAACTGTTTTTT. Protein product: CASSRSGAGQRGEKLFF.

This clonotype was counted ten times or more. The chain combines TRBV18 with TRBJ1-1; D gene uncertain. CDR1 and CDR2 (germline): KGHSH, LQKENI. V lost 1 base, J lost 1 base, and 10 bases lay in between. The CDR3 contains 15 residues. CDR3 region: CASSPLNKGNTEAFF. For the CDR3, the DNA is TGTGCCAGCTCACCACTGAACAAGGGGAACACTGAAGCTTTCTTT.

This clonotype was found a few times. The chain employs TRBV7-8 and TRBJ2-2, with D maybe TRBD1 (5 bases). The CDR3 loop spans 14 amino acids. Per the germline V gene, CDR1 is SGHVS and CDR2 is FQNEAQ. Trimming cost V 5 bases and J 3 bases, with 10 bases left between them. The CDR3 region is CASSAQVYTGELFF. The CDR3 coding sequence is TGTGCCAGCAGCGCACAGGTTTACACCGGGGAGCTGTTTTTT.

This clonotype has at least ten counts. The V call is TRBV6-5, the J call TRBJ1-1; D gene unclear. Between the trimmed V and J ends, which lost 0 bases and 3 bases, there was a span of 8 bases. Per the germline V gene, CDR1 is MNHEY and CDR2 is SVGAGI. This CDR3 region has 14 residues. CDR3 amino acids: CASSYSQEDTEAFF. For the CDR3, the DNA is TGTGCCAGCAGTTACTCCCAGGAGGACACTGAAGCTTTCTTT.

This rearrangement joins TRBV19 to TRBJ2-6, with D possibly TRBD2 on 5 matching bases. V lost 4 bases to trimming and J lost 0 bases, with 13 bases between them. Germline V gene data show CDR1 as LNHDA and CDR2 as SQIVND (reference sequence). The CDR3 contains 17 residues. Here the CDR3 reads CASSTATAASGANVLTF. The CDR3 coding sequence is TGTGCCAGTAGTACCGCCACAGCGGCCTCTGGGGCCAACGTCCTGACTTTC.

A few counts support this clonotype. V usage is TRBV7-3 and J usage is TRBJ2-5; the D gene is possibly TRBD2 (5 bases). Trimming cost V 5 bases and J 2 bases, with 15 bases left between them. The CDR3 sequence is 15 residues long. Germline CDR1 and CDR2: SGHTA and FQGTGA. CDR3 DNA sequence: TGTGCCAGCAGCCCTAACCCGGGGATTCAAGAGACCCAGTACTTC. Its translation: CASSPNPGIQETQYF.

This clonotype was counted between two and nine times. J is TRBJ2-6 and V is TRBV20-1; 7 nucleotides line up with TRBD2. The germline V gene has CDR1 DFQATT and CDR2 SNEGSKA (reference sequence). The CDR3 has 14 amino acids. Trimming cost V 7 bases and J 1 base; bases outside gene matches: 4. CDR3 amino acids: CSVQGGSGANVLTF. In DNA form, the CDR3 reads TGCAGTGTTCAGGGAGGGTCTGGGGCCAACGTCCTGACTTTC.

This clonotype occurred a few times. The chain is built from TRBV6-5 and TRBJ2-1, with TRBD1 as a possible D gene (5 bases). This CDR3 has 16 amino acids. The V gene's germline CDR1 is MNHEY and CDR2 SVGAGI. Trimming pared 0 bases from V and 4 bases from J, leaving 13 bases between. CDR3 in DNA: TGTGCCAGCAGTTACTCGACAGCAACGTCATACAATGAGCAGTTCTTC. It is translated as CASSYSTATSYNEQFF.

This clonotype was seen a few times. In DNA form, the CDR3 reads TGTGCCAGCAGTTACCCCGGGGGGGCCTCCTACAATGAGCAGTTCTTC. Its protein is CASSYPGGASYNEQFF. V usage is TRBV6-2 or TRBV6-3 and J usage is TRBJ2-1; 8 bases fit TRBD2. The CDR3 runs to 16 residues. The germline gives CDR1 MNHEY, CDR2 SVGEGT. V shed 2 bases and J 0 bases; nucleotides not matched to a gene: 3.

This clonotype showed up many times. The V and J genes are TRBV29-1 and TRBJ2-3; TRBD2 aligns across 10 bases. Germline values: CDR1 SQVTM, CDR2 ANQGSEA. The CDR3 is made up of 14 amino acids. V lost 6 bases to trimming and J lost 4 bases; unmatched junction nucleotides: 7. The CDR3 is CSVTGTSASDTQYF. In DNA, the CDR3 is TGCAGCGTGACCGGGACTAGCGCATCAGATACGCAGTATTTT.

The rearrangement joins TRBV6-1 to TRBJ1-3; tentatively, D is TRBD1 (5 bases). The V gene lost 8 bases and the J gene lost 0 bases, with 14 bases spanning the gap. The length of the CDR3 is 15 residues. Germline loops: CDR1 MNHNS, CDR2 SASEGT. CDR3: CASGSQQVSGNTIYF. CDR3 coding DNA: TGTGCCAGCGGGTCCCAACAGGTCTCTGGAAACACCATATATTTT.

In this sample, this clonotype turned up many times. The chain is built from TRBV5-1 and TRBJ2-3; a weak D match, TRBD1 (6 bases). The CDR3 is 16 residues long. Germline-derived CDR1 and CDR2 are SGHRS and YFSETQ. V gave up 0 bases and J gave up 0 bases, with 11 bases separating them. The CDR3 nucleotides are TGCGCCAGCAGCTTGGCAGGACAGTCCAGCACAGATACGCAGTATTTT. Its protein product is CASSLAGQSSTDTQYF. Using reference TRBV5-1 and TRBJ2-3 for the parts outside the CDR3, the full variable domain is KAGVTQTPRYLIKTRGQQVTLSCSPISGHRSVSWYQQTPGQGLQFLFEYFSETQRNKGNFPGRFSGRQFSNSRSEMNVSTLELGDSALYLCASSLAGQSSTDTQYFGPGTRLTVL.

The V call is TRBV12-3 or TRBV12-4, the J call TRBJ2-5, with TRBD2 matching 12 bases. Trimming took 5 bases from V and 9 from J; bases not matched to a gene: 13. The CDR3 spans 16 residues. The CDR3 DNA reads as TGTGCCAGCAGTCTCGTCCGGACTAGCGGGGTGTTACCCCAGTACTTC. Translating it yields CASSLVRTSGVLPQYF.

This clonotype was counted between two and nine times. The chain couples TRBV6-1 to TRBJ2-5; 7 positions agree with TRBD1. With V trimmed by 5 bases and J by 2 bases, 8 bases remained unmatched. This CDR3 is built from 15 residues. Germline V gene data show CDR1 as MNHNS and CDR2 as SASEGT. The CDR3 loop is CASSPSGTVQETQYF. CDR3 coding DNA: TGTGCCAGCAGTCCCTCCGGGACAGTACAAGAGACCCAGTACTTC.

The chain recombines TRBV7-2 with TRBJ2-7, with D possibly being TRBD1 or TRBD2 (6 bases each). CDR1 and CDR2 from the germline V gene are SGHTA and FQGNSA. Trimming left V 8 bases short and J 5 bases short, with 16 bases between. There are 13 residues in the CDR3. The CDR3 DNA reads as TGTGCCAGCTTGAGGGGGGAAGCTGACGAGCAGTACTTC. Encoded protein: CASLRGEADEQYF.